This T cell receptor (beta chain) stems from a study of tumor-infiltrating lymphocytes in primary liver carcinoma. Remarks on this clonotype: One junction end disagrees with the germline gene, perhaps due to a read error.

CDR1 and CDR2 (germline): SQVTM, ANQGSEA. CDR3 length equals 10 residues. Researchers drew blood RNA from unsorted whole blood and extracted germline DNA as well. Infection with HBV was chronic in patients; they were treatment-naive. The template, about 540 ng total RNA, yielded TCR beta cDNA made with a constant-region primer. Three nested multiplex PCR rounds of slightly modified ARM-PCR generated TCR beta libraries. The first two PCR rounds, around 10 cycles each, used TRBV1-TRBV30 forward primers and a C-beta reverse primer. TCRdb re-called the multiplex PCR reads with MiXCR, one entry per CDR3 protein. The sample yields hundreds of thousands of distinct CDR3 sequences, about three fifths seen once.

The sample was peripheral blood. The gene calls are TRBV29-1 and TRBJ1-1; tentative D call: TRBD1 (5 bases). The receptor comes from a woman aged 25-40 years with primary liver carcinoma and hepatitis B virus infection. The CDR3 bases are TGCAGCGCCGGTGACAGTGAAGTTTTCTTT. Translation: CSAGDSEVFF.